By share of the sample, the clone carrying this TCR beta chain is medium-sized. Its target is unknown. The CDR3 covers 14 residues. The V gene's germline CDR1 is DFQATT and CDR2 SNEGSKA (reference sequence). V was shortened by 3 bases and J by 0 bases, with 11 bases between the two germline ends. The sample comes from a study of T-cell reconstitution after alpha-beta-depleted transplantation in children. Study-level results: The main origin of T-cell counts and diversity one year after transplant was newly produced T cells.

Unique molecular identifiers were incorporated during preparation of the TCRbeta library. A single record per CDR3 protein comes from TCRdb applying MiXCR to the PCR reads. In the table there are about 980,000 distinct CDR3 sequences, around 30% of which are singletons. The clonotype comes from a boy in the first two years of life who had a stem cell transplant for SCID, so the T cells may come from the graft donor. The chain recombines TRBV20-1 with TRBJ2-5; TRBD2 might be the D (6 bases). Sequenced here: PBMCs, mostly from graft donor cells, sampled 360 days after TCRalphabeta/CD19-depleted stem cell transplant. Here the CDR3 DNA reads TGCAGTGCTAGTGGGGGGTTCAACCAAGAGACCCAGTACTTC. Translation: CSASGGFNQETQYF.